This T cell receptor (beta chain) was identified during a study of blood T cells in healthy people across ages. Per-sample yields of isolated PBMCs were at least 6 million. General study points: Shifts in expanded clonotypes may have been confounded by donor CMV status, which was unknown.

This clonotype was seen more than once but under ten times. Its matching antigen is unknown. Using a J-beta primer mix together with a sample-barcoded 5' primer, a second PCR was run for about 7 to 12 cycles. A template-switch adaptor that had 12 random nucleotides put a tag on each cDNA molecule. TCRdb reanalysed the 5' RACE reads using MiXCR and keeps one entry per CDR3 protein. The repertoire holds 730,000 or so distinct CDR3 sequences, with around 43% as singletons. CDR1 is SNHLY, CDR2 FYNNEI, per germline. The CDR3 runs 16 residues. V dropped 6 bases and J dropped 0; count of bases not matched to a gene: 8.

This clonotype was sampled from a man of 80 years or more in good health. The V gene is TRBV2, the J gene TRBJ2-7, with 10 bases lining up with TRBD2. The sequencing sample was made of blood. The CDR3 loop is CASRTERGGFSYEQYF. The CDR3 DNA sequence: TGTGCCAGCAGGACCGAGCGGGGGGGCTTCTCCTACGAGCAGTACTTC.